This section outlines one TCR beta chain sequence together with its context. The source material, RNA transcripts, was used to amplify TCR beta CDR3 regions. RT-PCR in the first round (using the HTBI primer set) targeted the TCR CDR3. TCRdb reprocessed the multiplex PCR reads with MiXCR, giving one entry per CDR3 protein. This table has approximately 710,000 distinct CDR3 sequences, 17% appearing once. The entry originates in a study of T cells in Graves' hyperthyroidism and ophthalmopathy. Trimming took off 0 bases at V and 5 bases at J, with 11 bases between the two ends. Germline values: CDR1 MNHEY, CDR2 SVGAGI. CDR3 size: 15 residues. The study left out patients who had uncontrolled infection, other autoimmune disease, pregnancy or lactation. Diagnoses were made from clinical symptoms, serum measures (thyroxine and TRAb), thyroid ultrasound and orbital computed tomography.

The specimen sequenced was blood. The chain combines TRBV6-5 with TRBJ1-5, with a possible D match to TRBD1 (5 bases). The sequence derives from a man over 45 with Graves' hyperthyroidism. The CDR3 nucleotides read TGTGCCAGCAGTTACTCGAGGCAGGGCGATCAGCCCCAGCATTTT. Protein: CASSYSRQGDQPQHF.